The rows below give T cell receptor beta chains drawn from one sample of a study of regulatory T cells in long-lasting Graves disease. TCRdb redid the calling of the multiplex PCR reads with MiXCR, one entry per CDR3 protein. Among about 320,000 distinct CDR3 sequences listed, about a sixth were seen once. The source was peripheral blood mononuclear cells (PBMCs), collected at new diagnosis, from a patient treated with antithyroid drugs. These receptors all stem from a female donor with Graves disease. The CDR3 runs from the conserved cysteine through the conserved F or W. Fields, in order: D gene, clone size, J gene, V gene, CDR3 length, CDR3 protein, CDR3 DNA. D genes are given only for firm matches. Only some rows state a clone size, as once, few, many or a class for expanded clones.

NA,few,TRBJ2-5,TRBV20-1,14,CSAPNSGIGETQYF,TGCAGTGCCCCCAATAGCGGAATTGGGGAGACCCAGTACTTC
NA,few,TRBJ1-2,TRBV3-1,14,CASSKSTGNYGYTF,TGTGCCAGCAGCAAATCAACAGGGAACTATGGCTACACCTTC
NA,many,TRBJ2-3,TRBV7-9,12,CASSFPADTQYF,TGTGCCAGCAGCTTTCCAGCAGATACGCAGTATTTT
TRBD2,many,TRBJ2-7,TRBV6-2/TRBV6-3,17,CASTEGPTSGREDEQYF,TGTGCCAGCACCGAAGGGCCCACTAGCGGCCGAGAAGACGAGCAGTACTTC
NA,many,TRBJ1-1,TRBV5-1,16,CASSLEGQTLNTEAFF,TGCGCCAGCAGCTTGGAGGGACAAACCCTTAACACTGAAGCTTTCTTT
TRBD2,many,TRBJ2-7,TRBV12-3/TRBV12-4,16,CASNSRTSGSSYEQYF,TGTGCCAGCAACTCGAGGACTAGCGGGAGCTCCTACGAGCAGTACTTC
NA,many,TRBJ1-1,TRBV7-9,13,CASSASMRTEAFF,TGTGCCAGCAGTGCCAGTATGCGCACTGAAGCTTTCTTT
TRBD1,many,TRBJ1-1,TRBV6-1,13,CASSGTGLTEAFF,TGTGCCAGTTCGGGGACAGGACTCACTGAAGCTTTCTTT
NA,NA,TRBJ2-4,TRBV11-2,13,CASSWSGENIQYF,TGTGCCAGCAGCTGGAGTGGGGAAAACATTCAGTACTTC
TRBD2,many,TRBJ2-1,TRBV5-1,21,CASSLPLSVPSGRASYNEQFF,TGCGCCAGCAGCTTGCCGTTATCCGTGCCTAGCGGGAGGGCCTCCTACAATGAGCAGTTCTTC
TRBD2,many,TRBJ2-1,TRBV5-1,18,CASSLFSPLREGYNEQFF,TGCGCCAGCAGCTTGTTTTCCCCTTTGCGGGAGGGATACAATGAGCAGTTCTTC
TRBD1,NA,TRBJ1-2,TRBV2,16,CASSGTGSGENYGYTF,TGTGCCAGCAGTGGGACAGGGTCAGGGGAGAACTATGGCTACACCTTC
NA,many,TRBJ1-1,TRBV5-1,15,CASRTAGRGNTEAFF,TGCGCCAGCAGGACCGCGGGTCGGGGGAACACTGAAGCTTTCTTT
NA,many,TRBJ2-2,TRBV7-3,14,CASSYRANTGELFF,TGTGCCAGCAGCTACAGGGCGAACACCGGGGAGCTGTTTTTT
TRBD2,NA,TRBJ2-2,TRBV13,16,CASSLKPGRFIGELFF,TGTGCCAGCAGCTTAAAGCCCGGGAGGTTTATCGGGGAGCTGTTTTTT
NA,many,TRBJ1-2,TRBV24-1,14,CATSEAGTINGYTF,TGTGCCACCAGTGAGGCCGGGACAATAAATGGCTACACCTTC
TRBD2,many,TRBJ2-3,TRBV5-1,14,CASRTSGTADTQYF,TGCGCCAGCAGGACTAGCGGGACCGCAGATACGCAGTATTTT
NA,few,TRBJ1-2,TRBV20-1,14,CSSHRGHPGDGYTF,TGCAGTTCCCATCGGGGACACCCTGGTGATGGCTACACCTTC